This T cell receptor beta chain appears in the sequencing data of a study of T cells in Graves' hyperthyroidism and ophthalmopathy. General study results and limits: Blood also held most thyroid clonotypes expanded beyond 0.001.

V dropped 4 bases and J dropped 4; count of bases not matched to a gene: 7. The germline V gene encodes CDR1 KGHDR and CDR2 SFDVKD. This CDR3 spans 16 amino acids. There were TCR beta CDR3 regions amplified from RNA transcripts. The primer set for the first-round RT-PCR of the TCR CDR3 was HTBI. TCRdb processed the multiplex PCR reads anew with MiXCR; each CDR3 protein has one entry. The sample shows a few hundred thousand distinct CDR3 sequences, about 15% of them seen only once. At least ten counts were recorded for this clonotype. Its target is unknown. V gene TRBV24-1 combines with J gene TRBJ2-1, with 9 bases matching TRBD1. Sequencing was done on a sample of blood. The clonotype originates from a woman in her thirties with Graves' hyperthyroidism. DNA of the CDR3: TGTGCCACCAGTGAGATCGGGACAGGGTCGTACAATGAGCAGTTCTTC. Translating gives CATSEIGTGSYNEQFF.